This T cell receptor (beta chain) was sequenced for a study of cytomegalovirus exposure and HLA in healthy donors. The germline gives CDR1 SGHRS, CDR2 YFSETQ. This CDR3 is built from 14 residues. The ends were cut back, 0 bases at V and 5 bases at J, with 11 bases in the middle. Method: immunoSEQ multiplex PCR; TCRdb's copy keeps in-frame clones and lacks some. The data contain 250,000 or so clones, about 83% of them seen just once; the ten biggest clones take up less than 3%. This chain joins TRBV5-1 and TRBJ2-5; D is possibly TRBD1 (5 bases). Input material: PBMCs. This sequence originates from a man younger than 35 in good health and CMV-seronegative. CDR3 amino acids: CASSLGTYGETQYF. The CDR3 bases are TGCGCCAGCAGCTTGGGGACATACGGGGAGACCCAGTACTTC. Full variable domain (rest looked up from reference TRBV5-1 and TRBJ2-5): KAGVTQTPRYLIKTRGQQVTLSCSPISGHRSVSWYQQTPGQGLQFLFEYFSETQRNKGNFPGRFSGRQFSNSRSEMNVSTLELGDSALYLCASSLGTYGETQYFGPGTRLLVL.